This T cell receptor (beta chain) comes out of a study of cytomegalovirus exposure and HLA in healthy donors. Whole-study findings and limits: The presence/absence work took it that sequencing depth was about the same across donors.

With regard to this clone: Antigen: not known.

PCR used 60 Vbeta primers and 13 Jbeta primers. The data were produced by immunoSEQ multiplex PCR, yet TCRdb's version contains in-frame clones alone and is incomplete. The sample gives approximately 140,000 clones, around 80% of which show up once; approximately 1.7% is in the top ten. Source material: PBMCs. The sequence derives from a woman between 40 and 50 years old in good health and CMV-seronegative.

CDR3 region: CASSEEGVAYGYTF. Here the CDR3 DNA reads TGCGCCAGCAGCGAAGAGGGGGTGGCCTATGGCTACACCTTC. This sequence joins TRBV5-1 and TRBJ1-2; a possible D gene is TRBD1 (6 bases). Germline assignment: CDR1 SGHRS and CDR2 YFSETQ. Trimming shortened V by 4 bases and J by 4 bases, and 14 bases separated the two germline ends. This CDR3 region has 14 residues.